What follows describes a single TCR beta chain. No cognate antigen has been identified for it. Base quality data are lacking; no much larger clone is found one base away. The CDR3 measures 16 amino acids from cysteine to phenylalanine. CDR3 DNA is the only sequence kept; it has 48 bases, read in frame from the first base. V ends up 7 bases short and J 4 bases short, with an unmatched junction base count of 12. For CDR1 and CDR2, the germline V gene lists SNHLY and FYNNEI. The entry originates in a study of identical twins' blood T cells (dated by TCRdb to the early 2010s). The study in broad terms: Around 51 million Illumina reads were obtained across some 12 libraries, of which six were alpha-chain libraries and six were beta-chain libraries. TCR alpha and beta chain repertoires of three pairs of monozygous twins were compared using next-generation sequencing to assess genetic influence on repertoire formation.

Library creation used 5' RACE. Sequencing instrument: Illumina Genome Analyzer IIx. The RNA-based TCR cDNA libraries were made using a previously described protocol that was modified in several ways. To prevent cross-contamination, barcodes specific to each sample were added to both ends of every TCR cDNA library during cDNA synthesis and amplification. The original pipeline was this. Between about 90,000 and nearly 550,000 clonotypes were identified per individual, and roughly 2.2 to 3.6 million CDR3-containing reads were obtained per library. Reads with improper barcode index combinations were discarded, after which clonesets were built for each library with the MiTCR software. During the assembly of CDR3 clonotypes by MiTCR, low-quality reads were filtered or rescued and PCR and sequencing errors were corrected. Artificial out-of-frame clonotypes were removed by being mapped to in-frame sequences, with one indel in the CDR3 allowed. Similarity in V and J gene usage between donors was calculated as the Jensen-Shannon divergence divided by the mean entropy. TCRdb redid the processing of the public reads, applying fastp at Q25 and MiXCR, and retained in-frame beta chains. Each record represents a unique CDR3 protein, reported with the most common genes and DNA among its rows. The V and J calls here are based on TCRdb, not the publication. The sample records about 370,000 distinct CDR3 sequences, roughly 30% of which are singletons. The top ten clonotypes cover roughly 6.1% of the sample.

General study outcomes and caveats: The count of CDR3 clonotypes shared by two donors depended mainly on the product of the two donors' cloneset sizes, and twins did not clearly depart from this trend. Validation by independent studies was stated to be required for the proposed role of the TCRalpha J segment in MHC recognition during thymic selection. Among the most abundant TCRbeta clonotypes, each donor shared more CDR3 sequences with her twin than with unrelated donors. Because the twins were reared together, environmental influences could not be excluded as an explanation for twin similarity. V gene usage was reported to be markedly more similar within twin pairs than between unrelated donors, even among non-selected out-of-frame TCRbeta clonotypes.

Donors were six healthy women forming three monozygous twin pairs. All three twin pairs had been raised together and were thought likely to have encountered the same vaccines and infectious agents. TCR cDNA libraries were prepared from RNA that was isolated from peripheral blood mononuclear cells. In this chain, TRBV2 is recombined with TRBJ2-2; TRBD2 matches 7 bases in the middle. Input material: PBMCs. The receptor was derived from a woman aged 18-49 years in good health. CDR3 region: CASKPGPAGVTGELFF. The DNA sequence reads TGTGCCAGCAAGCCGGGACCGGCGGGGGTCACCGGGGAGCTGTTTTTT.